The TCR beta chain under discussion was sequenced for a study of regulatory T cells in long-lasting Graves disease. Time point meaning: newly diagnosed GD, antithyroid drugs for less than 3 months. TCR sequences were obtained from RNA taken from PBMCs. Germline-derived CDR1 and CDR2 are MNHNS and SASEGT. The CDR3 extends over 21 amino acids. After removal of 3 bases from V and 2 bases from J, the junction contained 17 bases not matched to a gene. Construction of the TCR beta libraries employed iRepertoire HTBI primers in conjunction with Arm-PCR of CDR3 regions. TCRdb used MiXCR to reprocess the multiplex PCR reads, holding one entry per CDR3 protein. This sample yields around 450,000 distinct CDR3 sequences, of which about 16% are seen a single time; less than 15% belongs to the top ten. This clonotype was detected ten times or more. This same sample was also part of a study on T cells in Graves' hyperthyroidism and ophthalmopathy.

This chain joins TRBV6-1 and TRBJ2-1; 12 bases line up with TRBD2. The TCR was taken from a middle-aged man with Graves disease. Sequenced material: peripheral blood mononuclear cells (PBMCs), taken at new diagnosis, from a patient treated with antithyroid drugs. In DNA form, the CDR3 reads TGTGCCAGCAGTGATCGATCCTCCGGGACTAGCGGGCCACATCCCTACAATGAGCAGTTCTTC. It specifies CASSDRSSGTSGPHPYNEQFF.